These 27 T cell receptor beta chains were sequenced from one sample in a study of T cells in Graves' hyperthyroidism and ophthalmopathy. Amplification of TCR beta CDR3 regions was performed using RNA transcripts as template. A set of HTBI primers served as the primers for a first-round RT-PCR of the TCR CDR3. In TCRdb, the multiplex PCR reads were re-called with MiXCR into one record per CDR3 protein. The data hold around 350,000 distinct CDR3 sequences, with about 20% observed a single time. The source material was blood. These receptors were taken from a woman aged 18-29 years with Graves' hyperthyroidism.

This clonotype was seen at least ten times. The chain employs TRBV7-8 and TRBJ2-3; 11 bases line up with TRBD2. The CDR3 is made up of 15 amino acids. CDR1 is SGHVS and CDR2 is FQNEAQ in the germline V gene. The V gene end was trimmed by 5 bases and the J gene end by 3 bases; junction bases not matched to a gene: 4. Here the CDR3 reads CASSLGTSGTDTQYF. CDR3 in DNA: TGTGCCAGCAGCCTAGGGACTAGCGGAACAGATACGCAGTATTTT.

This clonotype was detected many times. The V gene is TRBV2, the J gene TRBJ1-2, with D unclear. There are 14 residues in the CDR3. The V end lost 0 bases, the J end lost 4 bases, and 9 bases lay between the germline ends. Germline V lookup: CDR1 SNHLY, CDR2 FYNNEI. The CDR3 loop is CASSEAGMAYGYTF. The CDR3 region has the DNA TGTGCCAGCAGTGAAGCAGGAATGGCCTATGGCTACACCTTC.

This chain uses TRBV4-1 with TRBJ1-5; no clear D gene. This CDR3 region has 16 residues. The V end was cut by 0 bases, the J end by 4 bases, with 13 bases between. The germline V gene has CDR1 MGHRA and CDR2 YSYEKL. CDR3 region: CASSQEYRRPNQPQHF. For the CDR3, the DNA is TGCGCCAGCAGCCAAGAATACAGACGGCCAAATCAGCCCCAGCATTTT.

This clonotype came up many times. This rearrangement joins TRBV5-1 to TRBJ1-3; 10 nucleotides line up with TRBD1. CDR3 length: 19 amino acids. V was clipped by 1 base and J by 4 bases; unmatched bases: 14. Per germline, CDR1 SGHRS and CDR2 YFSETQ. This chain's CDR3 is CASSLSSSGTGAGGNTIYF. The CDR3 DNA reads as TGCGCCAGCAGCTTGAGTAGCTCCGGGACAGGGGCGGGCGGAAACACCATATATTTT.

The V gene is TRBV5-1, the J gene TRBJ2-7; 8 bases are a match to TRBD1. The CDR3 is made up of 14 amino acids. J was trimmed by 8 bases and V by 0 bases; bases with no gene match: 7. The germline gives CDR1 SGHRS, CDR2 YFSETQ. The CDR3 nucleotides are TGCGCCAGCAGCTTGGGCCAGGGGGCTGATCAGCAGTACTTC. Translation: CASSLGQGADQQYF.

The chain combines TRBV2 with TRBJ1-1; a weak D match, TRBD1 (5 bases). This CDR3 is 14 amino acids long. The V gene lost 0 bases and the J gene lost 6 bases, with 11 bases spanning the gap. Germline loops: CDR1 SNHLY, CDR2 FYNNEI. CDR3 sequence: CASSEAQGGAEAFF. The CDR3, as DNA: TGTGCCAGCAGTGAAGCGCAGGGAGGAGCTGAAGCTTTCTTT.

The chain links TRBV5-1 to TRBJ1-2, with D perhaps TRBD1 (6 bases). The CDR3 is 13 residues long. Germline values: CDR1 SGHRS, CDR2 YFSETQ. Trimming left V 4 bases short and J 3 bases short, with 10 bases between. CDR3 in DNA: TGCGCCAGCAGCGATGGACAGTACTATGGCTACACCTTC. It codes for CASSDGQYYGYTF.

This clonotype was counted at least ten times. The V gene is TRBV2, the J gene TRBJ2-5, with 8 bases identical to TRBD2. The ends lost 6 bases at V and 5 bases at J; junction bases unmatched: 8. The germline CDR1 and CDR2 sequences are SNHLY and FYNNEI. The CDR3 sequence is 14 residues long. In nucleotides, the CDR3 is TGTGCCAGCAGCCAGGGGTCGGGAGGGGAGACCCAGTACTTC. Its translation: CASSQGSGGETQYF.

This clonotype was recorded at least ten times. The J gene is TRBJ1-5, the V gene TRBV2, with 10 bases that match TRBD1. The CDR3 sequence is 15 residues long. From germline, CDR1 is SNHLY and CDR2 FYNNEI. The V and J ends lost 7 bases and 4 bases, in that order; junction bases with no gene match: 7. In DNA form, the CDR3 reads TGTGCCAGCACCGGGACAGGGGAGCCTAATCAGCCCCAGCATTTT. It is translated as CASTGTGEPNQPQHF.

In its sample, this clonotype was seen many times. The chain has TRBV20-1 and TRBJ1-2, with TRBD1 matching 9 bases. This CDR3 has 14 residues. Germline CDR1 is DFQATT and CDR2 is SNEGSKA (reference sequence). The J segment lost 3 bases and the V segment lost 5 bases, leaving 7 bases of the junction unmatched. The DNA for the CDR3 is TGCAGTGCTGGCGGGACAGGGTTTTACTATGGCTACACCTTC. Its translation: CSAGGTGFYYGYTF.

This clonotype came up many times. V usage is TRBV12-3 or TRBV12-4 and J usage is TRBJ1-2; TRBD1 matches at 7 bases. CDR3 length: 15 residues. After removal of 5 bases from V and 4 bases from J, the junction contained 10 bases not matched to a gene. The DNA for the CDR3 is TGTGCCAGCAGTCCACGGACAGGCCCGGGCTATGGCTACACCTTC. Translated, it gives CASSPRTGPGYGYTF.

This clonotype was counted at least ten times. This CDR3 is CASSLRQFLSTGSRNTIYF. Written as DNA, the CDR3 is TGTGCCAGCAGTCTCCGCCAGTTTCTCTCAACAGGGTCGCGAAACACCATATATTTT. V and J are TRBV6-2 or TRBV6-3 and TRBJ1-3; D possibly corresponds to TRBD1 (6 bases). The CDR3 is 19 amino acids. Trimming shortened V by 5 bases and J by 5 bases, and 28 bases separated the two germline ends. Germline values: CDR1 MNHEY, CDR2 SVGEGT.

The sample holds many counts of this clonotype. The chain links TRBV28 to TRBJ2-7; the match to TRBD1 covers 10 bases. The length of the CDR3 is 16 residues. Germline CDR1 and CDR2: MDHEN and SYDVKM. V was pared by 5 bases and J by 9 bases, with 16 bases of the junction left unmatched. The CDR3 spells CASSTGTGATPGGQYF. The CDR3 region has the DNA TGTGCCAGCAGTACTGGGACAGGGGCCACACCAGGGGGGCAGTACTTC.

This clonotype was observed at least ten times. The CDR3 nucleotides are TGTGCCAGCAGCCGAGGGGGCGTCGAGACCCAGTACTTC. Encoded protein: CASSRGGVETQYF. This chain links TRBV28 with TRBJ2-5; 7 bases line up with TRBD1. Germline V gene lookup returns CDR1 MDHEN and CDR2 SYDVKM. The V gene end was trimmed by 6 bases and the J gene end by 5 bases; junction bases not matched to a gene: 6. The CDR3 contains 13 residues.

Comment on this clonotype: One end of the junction fails to match germline, which may point to a read error. The rearrangement joins TRBV6-1 to TRBJ2-2; D may be TRBD2 (5 bases). Per the germline V gene, CDR1 is MNHNS and CDR2 is SASEGT. This CDR3 comprises 13 residues. The CDR3 DNA follows: TGTGCCAGCAGACAGTCGGCGACCGGGGAGCTGTGTTTT. Protein product: CASRQSATGELCF.

This clonotype has a count of ten or more. The V gene is TRBV7-8, the J gene TRBJ1-1; 9 bases agree with TRBD1. CDR3 size: 15 residues. The germline CDR1 and CDR2 sequences are SGHVS and FQNEAQ. Trimming at V came to 5 bases and at J to 4 bases, leaving 8 bases not matched to a gene. The CDR3 DNA is TGTGCCAGCAGCCCCCCCGGGACAGGGCCCACTGAAGCTTTCTTT. Translated, it gives CASSPPGTGPTEAFF.

This clonotype appeared a few times. This chain connects TRBV2 to TRBJ2-7; D remains ambiguous. The CDR3 covers 13 residues. Trimming pared 1 base from V and 1 base from J, leaving 5 bases between. Germline V gives CDR1 SNHLY, CDR2 FYNNEI. The CDR3 sequence: CASSEGWSYEQYF. CDR3 DNA sequence: TGTGCCAGCAGTGAAGGATGGTCCTACGAGCAGTACTTC.

The table lists this clonotype with a few counts. The V gene is TRBV11-2, the J gene TRBJ1-1; D remains unclear. The CDR3 runs 15 residues. CDR1 is SGHAT, CDR2 FQNNGV, per germline. The V end was cut by 1 base, the J end by 0 bases, with 9 bases between. The CDR3 spells CASSLVWSLNTEAFF. CDR3 DNA sequence: TGTGCCAGCAGCTTAGTTTGGTCACTGAACACTGAAGCTTTCTTT.

Ten or more counts support this clonotype. This chain links TRBV9 with TRBJ1-2; a weak D match, TRBD1 (5 bases). The germline V gene encodes CDR1 SGDLS and CDR2 YYNGEE. The CDR3 runs to 15 residues. The ends were cut back, 1 base at V and 3 bases at J, with 13 bases in the middle. Here the CDR3 DNA reads TGTGCCAGCAGCGTATCGACAGTGACTGACTATGGCTACACCTTC. The encoded protein is CASSVSTVTDYGYTF.

This clonotype was found many times. The chain recombines TRBV29-1 with TRBJ1-1; D is unresolved. CDR3 size: 11 residues. V shed 4 bases and J shed 6 bases, with 9 bases lying between them. The V gene's germline CDR1 is SQVTM and CDR2 ANQGSEA. CDR3 in DNA: TGCAGCGTTGTGAAGGGATCTGAAGCTTTCTTT. Translating gives CSVVKGSEAFF.

The CDR3 sequence: CASSTHSRDRVHGYTF. Here the CDR3 DNA reads TGTGCCAGCAGCACTCATTCCCGGGACAGGGTACATGGCTACACCTTC. V is TRBV11-2 and J is TRBJ1-2, with TRBD1 matching over 9 bases. V gave up 5 bases and J gave up 6 bases; unmatched junction bases: 13. CDR1 is SGHAT, CDR2 FQNNGV, per germline. The CDR3 loop spans 16 amino acids.

This chain joins TRBV11-2 and TRBJ1-1; D might be TRBD1 (6 bases). The CDR3 runs to 14 residues. Trimming shortened V by 1 base and J by 3 bases, and 9 bases separated the two germline ends. Germline V gene lookup returns CDR1 SGHAT and CDR2 FQNNGV. CDR3 in DNA: TGTGCCAGCAGCTTAGGGGGGACACACACTGAAGCTTTCTTT. This codes for CASSLGGTHTEAFF.

This clonotype was counted between two and nine times. The chain links TRBV12-3 or TRBV12-4 to TRBJ2-5; possibly TRBD1 for D (6 bases). The CDR3 length is 13 residues. V was shortened by 7 bases and J by 3 bases, with 12 bases between the two germline ends. CDR3: CASTRNREETQYF. In DNA, the CDR3 is TGTGCCAGCACCAGAAACAGGGAAGAGACCCAGTACTTC.

In this sample, this clonotype turned up many times. The chain has TRBV9 and TRBJ2-5; D unclear. The CDR3 runs to 17 residues. Germline V gene data show CDR1 as SGDLS and CDR2 as YYNGEE. Trimming stripped 4 bases from V and 0 bases from J, with 19 bases between. CDR3 sequence reads: CASSPPWGIRDQETQYF. CDR3 DNA: TGTGCCAGCAGCCCCCCTTGGGGTATACGAGACCAAGAGACCCAGTACTTC.

This clonotype was seen many times. V gene TRBV12-3 or TRBV12-4 combines with J gene TRBJ1-1; TRBD1 might be the D (5 bases). This CDR3 contains 14 residues. The V end lost 7 bases, the J end lost 0 bases, and 12 bases lay between the germline ends. The CDR3 DNA reads TGTGCCAGCACCCGGGGGGGGATGAACACTGAAGCTTTCTTT. This codes for CASTRGGMNTEAFF.

This clonotype was picked up many times. The V call is TRBV14, the J call TRBJ2-6, with D possibly TRBD2 on 5 matching bases. The germline CDR1 and CDR2 sequences are SGHDN and FVKESK. Deletions cut 2 bases from V and 4 bases from J, with 24 bases between. The length of the CDR3 is 20 residues. The CDR3 nucleotides read TGTGCCAGCAGCCAATCATCCCTCGGGGAGCCCTTAGCGGGGGCCAACGTCCTGACTTTC. It yields the protein CASSQSSLGEPLAGANVLTF.

This clonotype was counted at least ten times. This sequence joins TRBV6-5 and TRBJ2-5; D remains unclear. V dropped 4 bases and J dropped 5 bases, with 14 bases sitting between them. Germline values: CDR1 MNHEY, CDR2 SVGAGI. The CDR3 loop spans 14 amino acids. As DNA, the CDR3 is TGTGCCAGCAGTTCGTCCTGGAATTCGGAGACCCAGTACTTC. Protein product: CASSSSWNSETQYF.